These 14 T cell receptor beta chains originate from one sample sequenced in a study of OX40 agonist ivuxolimab in advanced cancers. Data came from immunoSEQ multiplex PCR; TCRdb stores just in-frame clones and leaves some out. The top ten clones hold about 9.6% of a sample with some 25,000 clones, 75% to 90% of them seen once. Sequenced here: CD4+ or CD8+ T cells sorted from blood, sampled in a trial of the OX40 agonist ivuxolimab. The receptors were gathered from an adult with an advanced solid tumor such as melanoma, head and neck, liver or kidney cancer.

The chain links TRBV30 to TRBJ1-2, with 9 bases fitting TRBD1. Unmatched junction bases numbered 5, after V lost 2 bases and J lost 7 bases. This CDR3 comprises 13 residues. The germline V gene encodes CDR1 GTSNPN and CDR2 SVGIG (reference sequence). CDR3 DNA sequence: TGTGCCTGGAGTAAGGGGACAGGGCGTGGCTACACCTTC. This gives the protein CAWSKGTGRGYTF.

This chain links TRBV10-1 with TRBJ2-3; 11 bases line up with TRBD1. Looked up from germline, CDR1 is WNHNN and CDR2 is SYGVQD (reference sequence). The CDR3 spans 13 residues. V lost 4 bases, J lost 8 bases, and 2 bases stayed unmatched. Here the CDR3 reads CASSGTGGSTQYF. CDR3 nucleotides: TGCGCCAGCAGTGGGACAGGGGGCTCTACGCAGTATTTT.

To note about this clone: The final CDR3 position lacks the conserved phenylalanine or tryptophan, pointing to a likely read error. The chain uses TRBV5-6 and TRBJ1-1; tentative D call: TRBD1 (5 bases). Trimming cost V 1 base and J 5 bases, with 12 bases left between them. The germline CDR1 and CDR2 sequences are SGHDT and YYEEEE. CDR3 length equals 14 residues. The CDR3 DNA is TGTGCCAGCAGCTTGAGACGGGGGAGAACTGAAGCTTTCCTT. Its protein is CASSLRRGRTEAFL.

This clone was seen only a few times. The J gene is TRBJ2-7, the V gene TRBV27, with a tentative D call TRBD2 (6 bases). Between the trimmed V and J ends, which lost 8 bases and 2 bases, there was a span of 13 bases. The CDR3 runs to 13 residues. Germline V lookup: CDR1 MNHEY, CDR2 SMNVEV (reference sequence). CDR3 region: CASGRGFPYEQYF. For the CDR3, the DNA is TGTGCCAGCGGCCGGGGGTTTCCCTACGAGCAGTACTTC.

The J gene is TRBJ2-3, the V gene TRBV28; 7 bases agree with TRBD1. The germline CDR1 and CDR2 sequences are MDHEN and SYDVKM. Trimming removed 3 bases from V and 4 bases from J; junction bases left unmatched: 1. This CDR3 spans 13 amino acids. The CDR3 spells CASSFQGADTQYF. In nucleotides, the CDR3 is TGTGCCAGCAGTTTTCAGGGGGCAGATACGCAGTATTTT.

The gene calls are TRBV7-9 and TRBJ2-5; 9 bases are shared with TRBD1. V lost 3 bases and J lost 4; bases outside the gene matches: 3. Germline V CDR1 and CDR2: SEHNR, FQNEAQ (reference sequence). This CDR3 comprises 14 residues. CDR3 nucleotides: TGTGCCAGCAGCTTGGACAGGGGATTAGAGACCCAGTACTTC. This translates into CASSLDRGLETQYF.

The J gene is TRBJ2-5, the V gene TRBV25-1; possibly TRBD2 for D (5 bases). The CDR3 spans 14 residues. V lost 5 bases to trimming and J lost 1 base, with 11 bases between them. Germline V CDR1 and CDR2: MGHDK, SYGVNS. This CDR3 reads CASSLSGSQETQYF. CDR3 coding DNA: TGTGCCAGCAGTTTAAGCGGCTCCCAAGAGACCCAGTACTTC. The full variable domain, rest sourced from reference TRBV25-1 and TRBJ2-5, is EADIYQTPRYLVIGTGKKITLECSQTMGHDKMYWYQQDPGMELHLIHYSYGVNSTEKGDLSSESTVSRIRTEHFPLTLESARPSHTSQYLCASSLSGSQETQYFGPGTRLLVL.

V is TRBV19 and J is TRBJ2-5, with 11 bases that match TRBD1. Germline values: CDR1 LNHDA, CDR2 SQIVND (reference sequence). The J segment lost 5 bases and the V segment lost 3 bases, leaving 8 bases of the junction unmatched. The length of the CDR3 is 16 residues. The CDR3 loop reads CASSITVGQGGETQYF. CDR3 DNA sequence: TGTGCCAGTAGTATCACGGTGGGACAGGGGGGGGAGACCCAGTACTTC.

This clone was detected once. The gene calls are TRBV11-3 and TRBJ2-7; 7 bases align to TRBD2. The CDR3 has 16 amino acids. The germline V gene has CDR1 SGHNT and CDR2 YENEEA. V gave up 0 bases and J gave up 6 bases; unmatched junction bases: 11. The CDR3, as DNA: TGTGCCAGCAGCTTAGAGGGTTCGGGGGGACGAGGCGAGCAGTACTTC. Its protein is CASSLEGSGGRGEQYF.

This chain joins TRBV5-5 and TRBJ2-3; no clear D. Germline lookup yields CDR1 SGHKS and CDR2 YYEKEE (reference sequence). V dropped 0 bases and J dropped 2 bases, with 7 bases sitting between them. CDR3 length: 14 amino acids. The CDR3 sequence is CASSLGLFTDTQYF. DNA of the CDR3: TGTGCCAGCAGCTTGGGCCTGTTCACAGATACGCAGTATTTT.

This clone was recorded once. A read error may produce the germline difference seen at one junction end. CDR3 protein: CASVTSGSSNF. The CDR3 coding sequence is TGTGCCAGCGTTACTAGCGGGAGCAGTAACTTC. The genes are TRBV6-1 and TRBJ2-5; the match to TRBD2 covers 11 bases. CDR1 and CDR2 (germline): MNHNS, SASEGT. The CDR3 runs to 11 residues.

The chain has TRBV6-5 and TRBJ2-3, with D hard to call. The CDR3 is 14 amino acids. The V end lost 5 bases, the J end lost 4 bases, and 13 bases lay between the germline ends. Germline CDR1 MNHEY, CDR2 SVGAGI. DNA of the CDR3: TGTGCCAGCAGTCGAAGTAATTGGGCAGATACGCAGTATTTT. It specifies CASSRSNWADTQYF.

V usage is TRBV11-2 and J usage is TRBJ2-5, with D perhaps matching TRBD1 (5 bases). The CDR3 is made up of 14 amino acids. Trimming cost V 2 bases and J 4 bases, with 11 bases left between them. CDR1 and CDR2 from the germline V gene are SGHAT and FQNNGV. The DNA for the CDR3 is TGTGCCAGCAGCTTAAGGACAAACGGAGAGACCCAGTACTTC. Translated: CASSLRTNGETQYF.

This chain links TRBV14 with TRBJ2-3; D uncertain. The CDR3 has 14 residues. Germline loops: CDR1 SGHDN, CDR2 FVKESK. The germline V and J ends were trimmed by 0 bases and 6 bases, with 10 bases remaining between them. CDR3 in DNA: TGTGCCAGCAGCCAAGAGGCCAGCCTGGATACGCAGTATTTT. It encodes CASSQEASLDTQYF.